This T cell receptor (beta chain) was sequenced in a study of human CD8 memory T cell subsets. It was UMI-labeled 5' RACE by which the TCR beta libraries were made. TCRdb re-called the 5' RACE reads and shows each CDR3 protein once, DNA omitted. The sample has thousands of distinct CDR3 sequences; the top ten hold about 22%. Comments on this clonotype: What it binds is unknown.

Study-level findings and limits: Stem-like memory T cell repertoires seemed more diverse than precursor exhausted ones by Chao1 estimates. In contrast to effector memory cells, stem-like memory and precursor exhausted T cells had similarly high diversity.

CDR1 is LNHDA and CDR2 is SQIVND in the germline V gene (reference sequence). CDR3 length equals 15 residues. This TCR was sampled from a human donor in good health. The chain carries TRBV19 and TRBJ2-7; checking the TCRdb D call of TRBD2 is not possible without DNA. Input material: CD8+ T cells from PBMCs. The CDR3 region is CASSTIAGGGYEQYF. Full variable domain (rest looked up from reference TRBV19 and TRBJ2-7): DGGITQSPKYLFRKEGQNVTLSCEQNLNHDAMYWYRQDPGQGLRLIYYSQIVNDFQKGDIAEGYSVSREKKESFPLTVTSAQKNPTAFYLCASSTIAGGGYEQYFGPGTRLTVT.